This paragraph covers one T cell receptor (beta chain) sequence. Its antigen is not identified. The sample is drawn from a study of PD-1 blockade in classical Hodgkin lymphoma. TCRdb keeps only in-frame clones here, not all; method: immunoSEQ multiplex PCR. The top ten hold around 37% of the sample, which has roughly 40,000 clones, roughly 78% seen once. The CDR3 extends over 15 amino acids. With 2 bases removed from V and 0 bases from J, the gap between germline ends came to 5 bases. The V gene's germline CDR1 is SGHTA and CDR2 FQGTGA. Points from the study as a whole: Patients newly diagnosed and complete responders had comparable baseline diversity. A significant rise in TCR diversity by C4D1 was seen for CD4+ but not CD8+ cells.

Time point defined: cycle 4 day 1 (C4D1), after around six weeks of nivolumab. Patients all relapsed after autologous stem cell transplantation, and there was variation in brentuximab vedotin exposure. The clonotype comes from a human donor with classical Hodgkin lymphoma. The sample in question was peripheral blood mononuclear cells (PBMCs), obtained before the fourth cycle of nivolumab. V usage is TRBV7-3 and J usage is TRBJ2-6; tentative D call: TRBD1 (5 bases). The CDR3 spells CASSLGHSGANVLTF. The CDR3, as DNA: TGTGCCAGCAGCTTAGGACACTCTGGGGCCAACGTCCTGACTTTC.